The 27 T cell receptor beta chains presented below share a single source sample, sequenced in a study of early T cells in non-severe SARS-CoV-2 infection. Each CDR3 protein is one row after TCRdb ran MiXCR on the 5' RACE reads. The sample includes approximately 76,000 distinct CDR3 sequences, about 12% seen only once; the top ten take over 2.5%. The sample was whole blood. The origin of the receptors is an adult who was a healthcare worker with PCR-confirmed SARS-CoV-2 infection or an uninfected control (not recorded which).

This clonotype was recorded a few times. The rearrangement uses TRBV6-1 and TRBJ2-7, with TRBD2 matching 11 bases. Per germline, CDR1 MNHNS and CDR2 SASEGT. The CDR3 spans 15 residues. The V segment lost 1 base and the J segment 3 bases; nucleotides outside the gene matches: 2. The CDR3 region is CASSEGLAGIYEQYF. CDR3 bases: TGTGCCAGCAGTGAAGGACTAGCGGGAATCTACGAGCAGTACTTC.

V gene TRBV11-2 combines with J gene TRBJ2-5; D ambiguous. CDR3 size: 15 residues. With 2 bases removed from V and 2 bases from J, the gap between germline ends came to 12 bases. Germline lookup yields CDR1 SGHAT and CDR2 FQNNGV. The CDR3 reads CASSLRGQTQETQYF. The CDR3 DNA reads TGTGCCAGCAGCTTACGAGGTCAGACGCAAGAGACCCAGTACTTC.

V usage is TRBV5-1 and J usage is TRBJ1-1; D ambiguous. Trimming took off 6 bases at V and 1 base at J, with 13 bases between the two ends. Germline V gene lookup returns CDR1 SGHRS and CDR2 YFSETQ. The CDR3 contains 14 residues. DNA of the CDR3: TGCGCCAGCATCGTTTCCCCGGGGAACACTGAAGCTTTCTTT. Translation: CASIVSPGNTEAFF. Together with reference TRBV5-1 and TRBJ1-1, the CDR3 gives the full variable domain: KAGVTQTPRYLIKTRGQQVTLSCSPISGHRSVSWYQQTPGQGLQFLFEYFSETQRNKGNFPGRFSGRQFSNSRSEMNVSTLELGDSALYLCASIVSPGNTEAFFGQGTRLTVV.

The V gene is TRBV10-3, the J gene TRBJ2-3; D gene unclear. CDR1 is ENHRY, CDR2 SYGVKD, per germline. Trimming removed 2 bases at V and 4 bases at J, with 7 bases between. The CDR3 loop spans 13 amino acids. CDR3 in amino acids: CAISERGADTQYF. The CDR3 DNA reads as TGTGCCATCAGTGAGAGAGGCGCAGATACGCAGTATTTT.

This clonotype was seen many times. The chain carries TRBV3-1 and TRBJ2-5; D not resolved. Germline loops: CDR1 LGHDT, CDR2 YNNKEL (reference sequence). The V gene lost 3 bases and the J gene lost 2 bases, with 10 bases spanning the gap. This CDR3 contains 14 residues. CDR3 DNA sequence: TGTGCCAGCAGCCAGGAACTACCACAAGAGACCCAGTACTTC. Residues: CASSQELPQETQYF.

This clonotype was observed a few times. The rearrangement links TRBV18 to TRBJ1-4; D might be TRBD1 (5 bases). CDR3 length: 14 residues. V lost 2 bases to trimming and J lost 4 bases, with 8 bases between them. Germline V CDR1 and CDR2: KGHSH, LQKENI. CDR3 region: CASSPAGSNEKLFF. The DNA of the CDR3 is TGTGCCAGCTCACCAGCAGGGAGTAATGAAAAACTGTTTTTT.

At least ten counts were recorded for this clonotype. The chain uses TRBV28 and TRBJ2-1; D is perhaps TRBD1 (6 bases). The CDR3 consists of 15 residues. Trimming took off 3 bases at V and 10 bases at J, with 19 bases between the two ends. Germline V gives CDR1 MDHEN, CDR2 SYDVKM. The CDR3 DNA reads TGTGCCAGCAGTTTGGTGGCTCAGGGGCAGAGGGAGCAGTTCTTC. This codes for CASSLVAQGQREQFF. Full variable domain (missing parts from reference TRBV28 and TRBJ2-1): DVKVTQSSRYLVKRTGEKVFLECVQDMDHENMFWYRQDPGLGLRLIYFSYDVKMKEKGDIPEGYSVSREKKERFSLILESASTNQTSMYLCASSLVAQGQREQFFGPGTRLTVL.

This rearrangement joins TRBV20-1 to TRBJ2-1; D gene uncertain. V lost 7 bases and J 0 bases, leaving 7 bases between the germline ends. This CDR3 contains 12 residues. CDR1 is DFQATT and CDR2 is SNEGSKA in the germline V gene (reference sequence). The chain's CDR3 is CSGARSYNEQFF. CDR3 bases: TGCAGTGGGGCCCGCTCCTACAATGAGCAGTTCTTC.

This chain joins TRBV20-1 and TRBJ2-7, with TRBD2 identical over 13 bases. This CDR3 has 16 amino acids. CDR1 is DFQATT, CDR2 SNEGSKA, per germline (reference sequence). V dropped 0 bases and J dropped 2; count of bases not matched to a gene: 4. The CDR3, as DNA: TGCAGTGCTAGAGATAGTGGGACTAGCGGGACCTACGAGCAGTACTTC. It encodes CSARDSGTSGTYEQYF.

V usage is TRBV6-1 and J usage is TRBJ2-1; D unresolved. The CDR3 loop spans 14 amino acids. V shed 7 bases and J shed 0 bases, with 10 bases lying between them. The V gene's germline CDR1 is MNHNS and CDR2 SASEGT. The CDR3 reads CASILQSSYNEQFF. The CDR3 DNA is TGTGCCAGCATCTTACAGAGCTCCTACAATGAGCAGTTCTTC.

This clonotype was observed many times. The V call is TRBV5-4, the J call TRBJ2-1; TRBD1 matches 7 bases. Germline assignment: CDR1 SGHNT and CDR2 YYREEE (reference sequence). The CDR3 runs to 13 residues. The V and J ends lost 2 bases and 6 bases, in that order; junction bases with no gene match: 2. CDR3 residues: CASSFDRVNEQFF. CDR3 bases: TGTGCCAGCAGCTTCGACAGGGTCAATGAGCAGTTCTTC.

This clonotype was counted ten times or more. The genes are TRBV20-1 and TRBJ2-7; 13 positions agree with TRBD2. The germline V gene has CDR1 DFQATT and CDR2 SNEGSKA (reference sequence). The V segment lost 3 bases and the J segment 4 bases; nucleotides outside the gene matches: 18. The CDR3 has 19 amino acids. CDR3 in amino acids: CSASPFTSGRAVGRYEQYF. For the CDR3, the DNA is TGCAGTGCTAGCCCCTTTACTAGCGGGAGGGCCGTGGGTAGATACGAGCAGTACTTC.

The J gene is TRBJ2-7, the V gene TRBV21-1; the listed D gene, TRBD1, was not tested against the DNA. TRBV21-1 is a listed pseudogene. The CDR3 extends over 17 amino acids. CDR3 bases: TGTGCCAGCAGCAAAACCTGGGGGGACAGGGTGCCCCACGAGCAGTACTTC. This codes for CASSKTWGDRVPHEQYF.

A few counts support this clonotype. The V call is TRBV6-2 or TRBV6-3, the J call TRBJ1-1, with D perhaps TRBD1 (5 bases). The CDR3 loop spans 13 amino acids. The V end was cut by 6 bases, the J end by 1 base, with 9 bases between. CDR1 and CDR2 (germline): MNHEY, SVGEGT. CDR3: CASSRDGNTEAFF. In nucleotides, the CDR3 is TGTGCCAGCAGCCGGGACGGGAACACTGAAGCTTTCTTT.

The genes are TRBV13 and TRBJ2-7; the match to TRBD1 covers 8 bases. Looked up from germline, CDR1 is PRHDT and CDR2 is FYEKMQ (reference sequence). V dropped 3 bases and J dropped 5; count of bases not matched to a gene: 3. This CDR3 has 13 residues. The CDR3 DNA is TGTGCCAGCAGCTTCGACAGGGGCCACGAGCAGTACTTC. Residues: CASSFDRGHEQYF.

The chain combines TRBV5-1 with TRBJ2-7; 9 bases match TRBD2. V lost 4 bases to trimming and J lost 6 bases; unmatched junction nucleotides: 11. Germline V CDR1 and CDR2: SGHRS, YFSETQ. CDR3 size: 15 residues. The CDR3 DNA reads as TGCGCCAGCAGCGGGACCGGGACTAGCCCTGGCGAGCAGTACTTC. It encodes CASSGTGTSPGEQYF.

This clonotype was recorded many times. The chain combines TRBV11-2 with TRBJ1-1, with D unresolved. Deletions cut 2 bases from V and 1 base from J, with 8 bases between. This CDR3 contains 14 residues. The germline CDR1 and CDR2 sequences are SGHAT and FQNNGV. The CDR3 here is CASSLPNRNTEAFF. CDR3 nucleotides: TGTGCCAGCAGCTTACCTAACCGGAACACTGAAGCTTTCTTT.

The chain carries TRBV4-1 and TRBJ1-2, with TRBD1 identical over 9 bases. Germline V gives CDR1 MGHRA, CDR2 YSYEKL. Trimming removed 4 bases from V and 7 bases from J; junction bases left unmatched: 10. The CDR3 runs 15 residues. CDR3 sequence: CASSLDTGGVTGYTF. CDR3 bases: TGCGCCAGCAGCCTAGACACAGGGGGCGTAACTGGCTACACCTTC.

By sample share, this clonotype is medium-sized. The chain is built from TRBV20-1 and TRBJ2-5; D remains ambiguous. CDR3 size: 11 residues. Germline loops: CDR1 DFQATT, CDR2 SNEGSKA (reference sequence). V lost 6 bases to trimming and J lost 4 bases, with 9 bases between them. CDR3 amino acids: CSAWRGETQYF. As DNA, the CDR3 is TGCAGTGCATGGAGAGGAGAGACCCAGTACTTC.

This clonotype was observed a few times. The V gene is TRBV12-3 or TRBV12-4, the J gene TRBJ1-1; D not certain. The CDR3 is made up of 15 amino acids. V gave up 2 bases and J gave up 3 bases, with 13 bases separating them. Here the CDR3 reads CASSLPWGLDTEAFF. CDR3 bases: TGTGCCAGCAGTTTACCTTGGGGTCTGGACACTGAAGCTTTCTTT.

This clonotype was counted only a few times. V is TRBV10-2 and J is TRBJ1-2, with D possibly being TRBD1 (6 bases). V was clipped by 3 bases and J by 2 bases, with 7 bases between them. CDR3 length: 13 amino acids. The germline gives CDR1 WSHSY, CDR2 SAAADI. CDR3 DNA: TGCGCCAGCAGTGAACAGGGAAACTATGGCTACACCTTC. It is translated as CASSEQGNYGYTF.

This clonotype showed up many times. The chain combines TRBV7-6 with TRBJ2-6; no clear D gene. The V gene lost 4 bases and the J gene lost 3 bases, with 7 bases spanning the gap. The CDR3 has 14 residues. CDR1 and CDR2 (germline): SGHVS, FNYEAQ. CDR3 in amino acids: CASSSPGGANVLTF. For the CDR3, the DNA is TGTGCCAGCAGCTCCCCTGGTGGGGCCAACGTCCTGACTTTC.

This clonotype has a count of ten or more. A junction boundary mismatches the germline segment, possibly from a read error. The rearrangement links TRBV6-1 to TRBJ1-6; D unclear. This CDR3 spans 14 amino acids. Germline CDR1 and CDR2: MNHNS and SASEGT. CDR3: CASREGSGNSPLHF. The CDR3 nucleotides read TGTGCCAGCAGAGAAGGGTCGGGGAATTCACCCCTCCACTTT.

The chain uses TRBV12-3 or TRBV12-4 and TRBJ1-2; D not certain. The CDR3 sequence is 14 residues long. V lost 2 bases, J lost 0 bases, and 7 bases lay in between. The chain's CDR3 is CASSLRAANYGYTF. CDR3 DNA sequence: TGTGCCAGCAGTTTACGGGCCGCTAACTATGGCTACACCTTC.

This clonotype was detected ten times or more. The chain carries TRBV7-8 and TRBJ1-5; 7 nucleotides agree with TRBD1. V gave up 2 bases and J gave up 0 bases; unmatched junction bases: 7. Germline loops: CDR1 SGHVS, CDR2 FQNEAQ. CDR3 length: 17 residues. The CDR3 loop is CASSLTGQVYSNQPQHF. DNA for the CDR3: TGTGCCAGCAGCTTAACAGGACAGGTCTATAGCAATCAGCCCCAGCATTTT.

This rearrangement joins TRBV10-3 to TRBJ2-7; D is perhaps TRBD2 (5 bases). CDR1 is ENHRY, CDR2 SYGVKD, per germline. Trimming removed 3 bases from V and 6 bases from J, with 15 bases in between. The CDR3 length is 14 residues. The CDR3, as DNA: TGTGCCATCAGTGATAGCTCGAGCGGAACCGAGCAGTACTTC. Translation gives CAISDSSSGTEQYF.

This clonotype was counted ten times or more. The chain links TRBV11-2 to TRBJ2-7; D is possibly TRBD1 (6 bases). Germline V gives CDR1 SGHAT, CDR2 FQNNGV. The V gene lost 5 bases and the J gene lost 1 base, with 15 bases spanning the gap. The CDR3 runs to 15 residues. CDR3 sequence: CASSRISTGSYEQYF. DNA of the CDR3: TGTGCCAGCAGCCGCATTTCGACAGGTTCCTACGAGCAGTACTTC.